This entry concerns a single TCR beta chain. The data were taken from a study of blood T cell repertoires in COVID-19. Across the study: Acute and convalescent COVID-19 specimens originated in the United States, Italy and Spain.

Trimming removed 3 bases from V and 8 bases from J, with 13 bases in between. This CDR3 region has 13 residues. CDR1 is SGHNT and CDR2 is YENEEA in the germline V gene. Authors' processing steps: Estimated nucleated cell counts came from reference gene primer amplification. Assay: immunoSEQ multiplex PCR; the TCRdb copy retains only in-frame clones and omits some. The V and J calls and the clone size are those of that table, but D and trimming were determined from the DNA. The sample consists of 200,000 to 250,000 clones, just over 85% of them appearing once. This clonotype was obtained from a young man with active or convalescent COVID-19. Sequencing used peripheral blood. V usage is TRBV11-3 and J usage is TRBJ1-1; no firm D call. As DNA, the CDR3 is TGTGCCAGCAGCTTTCTCGGTGGCGGAGAAGCTTTCTTT. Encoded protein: CASSFLGGGEAFF.